The 32 T cell receptor beta chains given below trace back to one sample, sequenced in a study of radiation and T cells in renal cell carcinoma. Time point defined: blood 2 weeks post-SBRT. The treatment here: 15 Gy SBRT to primary tumor, nephrectomy 4 weeks later. Repertoires were generated with immunoSEQ multiplex PCR, while TCRdb's copy carries only in-frame clones and drops some. The sample lists more than 65,000 clones, roughly 85% occurring once. Sequenced here: blood, sampled from a patient whose treatment included radiotherapy and nephrectomy. Receptors were obtained from a woman aged 50 to 60 with renal cell carcinoma.

This sequence joins TRBV5-1 and TRBJ2-3; TRBD1 or TRBD2 may be the D gene (5 bases each). Germline V gives CDR1 SGHRS, CDR2 YFSETQ. This CDR3 is built from 15 residues. The V and J ends lost 4 bases and 2 bases respectively, with 14 bases between them. The CDR3 is CASSPVGDPTDTQYF. CDR3 nucleotide sequence: TGCGCCAGCAGCCCGGTGGGGGACCCCACAGATACGCAGTATTTT. The full variable domain, with the rest looked up from reference TRBV5-1 and TRBJ2-3, is KAGVTQTPRYLIKTRGQQVTLSCSPISGHRSVSWYQQTPGQGLQFLFEYFSETQRNKGNFPGRFSGRQFSNSRSEMNVSTLELGDSALYLCASSPVGDPTDTQYFGPGTRLTVL.

The rearrangement links TRBV29-1 to TRBJ1-4; D not resolved. The germline V and J ends were trimmed by 7 bases and 5 bases, with 8 bases remaining between them. The CDR3 sequence is 11 residues long. CDR1 and CDR2 from the germline V gene are SQVTM and ANQGSEA. CDR3 sequence (DNA): TGCAGCGCTGCCCTCAATGAAAAACTGTTTTTT. Amino acids: CSAALNEKLFF. The full variable domain, rest sourced from reference TRBV29-1 and TRBJ1-4, is SAVISQKPSRDICQRGTSLTIQCQVDSQVTMMFWYRQQPGQSLTLIATANQGSEATYESGFVIDKFPISRPNLTFSTLTVSNMSPEDSSIYLCSAALNEKLFFGSGTQLSVL.

This chain's CDR3 is CASSPVQGPGYEQYF. The CDR3 DNA sequence: TGTGCCAGCAGCCCAGTCCAGGGGCCGGGGTACGAGCAGTACTTC. V and J are TRBV27 and TRBJ2-7; TRBD1 might be the D (6 bases). Germline values: CDR1 MNHEY, CDR2 SMNVEV (reference sequence). The V end was cut by 6 bases, the J end by 4 bases, with 19 bases between. The length of the CDR3 is 15 residues.

The rearrangement uses TRBV5-5 and TRBJ1-2, with D uncertain. This CDR3 spans 13 amino acids. CDR1 and CDR2 (germline): SGHKS, YYEKEE (reference sequence). Trimming removed 0 bases at V and 7 bases at J, with 10 bases between. The CDR3: CASSLATATGYTF. CDR3 nucleotides: TGTGCCAGCAGCTTGGCTACAGCCACTGGCTACACCTTC.

The chain carries TRBV7-2 and TRBJ2-3, with D maybe TRBD1 (5 bases). CDR3 length: 13 residues. Per the germline V gene, CDR1 is SGHTA and CDR2 is FQGNSA. V was cut by 6 bases and J by 8 bases, with 15 bases left in between. DNA of the CDR3: TGTGCCAGCAGGCCTTACAGTGACAGTACGCAGTATTTT. This sequence encodes CASRPYSDSTQYF.

The chain links TRBV2 to TRBJ1-4; D ambiguous. The germline gives CDR1 SNHLY, CDR2 FYNNEI. Trimming left V 0 bases short and J 0 bases short, with 11 bases between. The CDR3 consists of 17 residues. CDR3 sequence reads: CASSEASPRATNEKLFF. CDR3 DNA: TGTGCCAGCAGTGAAGCATCTCCCCGTGCAACTAATGAAAAACTGTTTTTT.

The chain joins TRBV19 to TRBJ1-1, with D perhaps matching TRBD1 (5 bases). The CDR3 extends over 14 amino acids. The V end was cut by 3 bases, the J end by 2 bases, with 10 bases between. CDR1 and CDR2 (germline): LNHDA, SQIVND (reference sequence). The CDR3 bases are TGTGCCAGTAGTATCGGGGGGGTTAACACTGAAGCTTTCTTT. This gives the protein CASSIGGVNTEAFF.

The V call is TRBV30, the J call TRBJ1-2; a possible D gene is TRBD1 (5 bases). CDR1 and CDR2 (germline): GTSNPN, SVGIG (reference sequence). The CDR3 has 14 residues. Trimming stripped 7 bases from V and 1 base from J, with 16 bases between. The chain's CDR3 is CAYTGTALNYGYTF. CDR3 sequence (DNA): TGTGCCTATACCGGGACGGCCCTTAACTATGGCTACACCTTC.

This sequence joins TRBV5-6 and TRBJ1-2, with 11 positions matching TRBD1. Germline lookup yields CDR1 SGHDT and CDR2 YYEEEE. V lost 3 bases to trimming and J lost 8 bases; unmatched junction nucleotides: 15. This CDR3 comprises 17 residues. This CDR3 reads CASSSYPSGTGGGGYTF. DNA of the CDR3: TGTGCCAGCAGCTCCTATCCCTCCGGGACAGGGGGTGGAGGCTACACCTTC.

The chain carries TRBV30 and TRBJ1-5; no clear D. Trimming took 2 bases from V and 5 from J, leaving 10 bases between them. CDR3 size: 13 residues. Germline CDR1 and CDR2: GTSNPN and SVGIG (reference sequence). As DNA, the CDR3 is TGTGCCTGGAGTACGGGGTGGGATCAGCCCCAGCATTTT. The encoded protein is CAWSTGWDQPQHF.

The chain is built from TRBV5-5 and TRBJ2-5, with no clear D. Germline assignment: CDR1 SGHKS and CDR2 YYEKEE (reference sequence). The ends were cut back, 1 base at V and 5 bases at J, with 9 bases in the middle. The CDR3 has 13 residues. The CDR3 is CASSLPGLETQYF. The CDR3 nucleotides are TGTGCCAGCAGCTTGCCGGGCTTGGAGACCCAGTACTTC.

The gene calls are TRBV28 and TRBJ1-5; D remains unclear. Trimming removed 5 bases from V and 5 bases from J, with 13 bases in between. The V gene's germline CDR1 is MDHEN and CDR2 SYDVKM. The CDR3 extends over 14 amino acids. The CDR3 spells CASSGPTKYQPQHF. Here the CDR3 DNA reads TGTGCCAGCAGTGGACCGACCAAATATCAGCCCCAGCATTTT.

The chain recombines TRBV4-1 with TRBJ2-7; D uncertain. V was cut by 1 base and J by 1 base, with 11 bases left in between. The CDR3 is 15 amino acids. CDR1 is MGHRA, CDR2 YSYEKL, per germline. CDR3 residues: CASSQGDFRSYEQYF. In DNA, the CDR3 is TGCGCCAGCAGCCAAGGTGACTTTCGTTCCTACGAGCAGTACTTC.

The V call is TRBV7-2, the J call TRBJ2-1; TRBD2 might be the D (7 bases). Trimming stripped 9 bases from V and 8 bases from J, with 11 bases between. The germline gives CDR1 SGHTA, CDR2 FQGNSA. CDR3 length: 11 amino acids. CDR3 residues: CASGGGDEQFF. In DNA, the CDR3 is TGTGCCAGTGGGGGGGGCGATGAGCAGTTCTTC.

The V call is TRBV11-2, the J call TRBJ2-2; D is perhaps TRBD1 (5 bases). The CDR3 has 15 residues. The V and J ends lost 2 bases and 5 bases respectively, with 12 bases between them. CDR1 is SGHAT, CDR2 FQNNGV, per germline. Here the CDR3 DNA reads TGTGCCAGCAGCTTAAGTGGGCAGGGAACCGGGGAGCTGTTTTTT. Protein: CASSLSGQGTGELFF. Variable domain in full (rest from reference TRBV11-2 and TRBJ2-2): EAGVAQSPRYKIIEKRQSVAFWCNPISGHATLYWYQQILGQGPKLLIQFQNNGVVDDSQLPKDRFSAERLKGVDSTLKIQPAKLEDSAVYLCASSLSGQGTGELFFGEGSRLTVL.

This chain joins TRBV19 and TRBJ1-2; 7 nucleotides agree with TRBD1. CDR1 is LNHDA and CDR2 is SQIVND in the germline V gene (reference sequence). Trimming at V came to 4 bases and at J to 2 bases, leaving 7 bases not matched to a gene. The CDR3 loop spans 15 amino acids. The CDR3 is CASSTPRQGNYGYTF. The DNA for the CDR3 is TGTGCCAGTAGTACCCCAAGACAGGGAAACTATGGCTACACCTTC.

This chain links TRBV28 with TRBJ2-4; no definite D call. This CDR3 is 16 amino acids long. The V end was cut by 3 bases, the J end by 2 bases, with 14 bases between. Germline V CDR1 and CDR2: MDHEN, SYDVKM. CDR3 bases: TGTGCCAGCAGTTTGGAGCAGCCCGGGTCCAAAAACATTCAGTACTTC. Protein: CASSLEQPGSKNIQYF.

The rearrangement uses TRBV7-8 and TRBJ2-7; tentative D call: TRBD2 (5 bases). The CDR3 totals 16 residues. Germline assignment: CDR1 SGHVS and CDR2 FQNEAQ. Deletions cut 5 bases from V and 0 bases from J, with 17 bases between. The CDR3 DNA follows: TGTGCCAGCAGCCTTCAGGACCGTGGGAGCTCCTACGAGCAGTACTTC. It is translated as CASSLQDRGSSYEQYF.

V usage is TRBV25-1 and J usage is TRBJ1-2; 7 bases line up with TRBD1. Looked up from germline, CDR1 is MGHDK and CDR2 is SYGVNS. Germline trimming cut 6 bases from V and 1 base from J; bases unmatched to any gene: 5. The CDR3 has 14 residues. CDR3 amino acids: CASSGTENNYGYTF. The DNA of the CDR3 is TGTGCCAGCAGCGGGACAGAAAATAACTATGGCTACACCTTC.

The CDR3 reads CASSIVGQGGNQPQHF. The DNA for the CDR3 is TGTGCCAGTAGTATAGTTGGACAGGGGGGCAATCAGCCCCAGCATTTT. V gene TRBV19 combines with J gene TRBJ1-5, with TRBD1 identical over 10 bases. The CDR3 covers 16 residues. Germline loops: CDR1 LNHDA, CDR2 SQIVND (reference sequence). With V trimmed by 1 base and J by 2 bases, 2 bases remained unmatched.

The genes are TRBV19 and TRBJ2-6; the match to TRBD2 covers 7 bases. The length of the CDR3 is 17 residues. V gave up 3 bases and J gave up 4 bases; unmatched junction bases: 9. Germline-derived CDR1 and CDR2 are LNHDA and SQIVND (reference sequence). In DNA form, the CDR3 reads TGTGCCAGTAGTATCCCCTGGGAGGGAGCCGGGGCCAACGTCCTGACTTTC. Amino acids: CASSIPWEGAGANVLTF.

V gene TRBV5-6 combines with J gene TRBJ1-6, with D uncertain. Trimming left V 0 bases short and J 4 bases short, with 2 bases between. The CDR3 length is 13 residues. The germline V gene encodes CDR1 SGHDT and CDR2 YYEEEE. CDR3 amino acids: CASSLDYNSPLHF. The CDR3, as DNA: TGTGCCAGCAGCTTGGATTATAATTCACCCCTCCACTTT.

Concerning this clone: Other DNA sequences from this sample encode an identical CDR3 as well. This sequence joins TRBV2 and TRBJ1-5, with D possibly TRBD1 on 5 matching bases. CDR1 is SNHLY, CDR2 FYNNEI, per germline. Trimming shortened V by 6 bases and J by 4 bases, and 13 bases separated the two germline ends. CDR3 length equals 14 residues. The CDR3 DNA reads TGTGCCAGCAGCGTGGAAAGGGGAAATCAGCCCCAGCATTTT. It translates to CASSVERGNQPQHF.

This sequence joins TRBV9 and TRBJ2-6; D unclear. V was shortened by 1 base and J by 4 bases, with 3 bases between the two germline ends. The CDR3 covers 13 residues. CDR1 SGDLS and CDR2 YYNGEE come from the germline V gene. DNA for the CDR3: TGTGCCAGCAGCGTATACGGGGCCAACGTCCTGACTTTC. Its translation: CASSVYGANVLTF.

This chain links TRBV7-2 with TRBJ1-1; the D gene is possibly TRBD1 (5 bases). Germline V gene lookup returns CDR1 SGHTA and CDR2 FQGNSA. V shed 7 bases and J shed 3 bases, with 15 bases lying between them. The CDR3 has 14 amino acids. The CDR3 bases are TGTGCCAGCACCCCTAGGGGCGGTGACACTGAAGCTTTCTTT. As protein: CASTPRGGDTEAFF.

The chain carries TRBV19 and TRBJ1-1, with D possibly being TRBD1 (5 bases). Germline assignment: CDR1 LNHDA and CDR2 SQIVND (reference sequence). V was cut by 4 bases and J by 5 bases, with 11 bases left in between. The CDR3 sequence is 13 residues long. This CDR3 reads CASSKGRGTEAFF. The CDR3 DNA reads as TGTGCCAGTAGTAAGGGGCGGGGGACTGAAGCTTTCTTT.

This clone occurred a few times. The gene calls are TRBV5-4 and TRBJ1-1; D not certain. The V gene's germline CDR1 is SGHNT and CDR2 YYREEE (reference sequence). V gave up 1 base and J gave up 3 bases, with 10 bases separating them. This CDR3 region has 14 residues. The CDR3 DNA sequence: TGTGCCAGCAGCTTGTATATGGGAGACACTGAAGCTTTCTTT. As protein: CASSLYMGDTEAFF.

This chain links TRBV5-1 with TRBJ1-1; D gene ambiguous. From germline, CDR1 is SGHRS and CDR2 YFSETQ. The V and J ends lost 4 bases and 4 bases respectively, with 14 bases between them. The CDR3 covers 14 residues. CDR3 nucleotides: TGCGCCAGCAGCCGGCTCCCTATGGGCACTGAAGCTTTCTTT. This encodes CASSRLPMGTEAFF.

This chain joins TRBV9 and TRBJ2-1, with D perhaps given as TRBD1 or TRBD2 (5 bases each). V lost 0 bases to trimming and J lost 6 bases, with 10 bases between them. The CDR3 is 14 amino acids. CDR1 is SGDLS, CDR2 YYNGEE, per germline. The CDR3 spells CASSVESGSNEQFF. For the CDR3, the DNA is TGTGCCAGCAGCGTAGAATCAGGGAGCAATGAGCAGTTCTTC.

The chain is built from TRBV19 and TRBJ2-5; a possible D gene is TRBD2 (5 bases). The CDR3 length is 13 residues. Germline CDR1 and CDR2: LNHDA and SQIVND (reference sequence). V was shortened by 4 bases and J by 3 bases, with 9 bases between the two germline ends. The CDR3: CASSKLGEETQYF. DNA of the CDR3: TGTGCCAGTAGTAAACTGGGAGAAGAGACCCAGTACTTC. Full variable domain (rest looked up from reference TRBV19 and TRBJ2-5): DGGITQSPKYLFRKEGQNVTLSCEQNLNHDAMYWYRQDPGQGLRLIYYSQIVNDFQKGDIAEGYSVSREKKESFPLTVTSAQKNPTAFYLCASSKLGEETQYFGPGTRLLVL.

This chain connects TRBV6-1 to TRBJ2-1; unclear D gene. Trimming stripped 6 bases from V and 5 bases from J, with 8 bases between. This CDR3 is 12 amino acids long. Per germline, CDR1 MNHNS and CDR2 SASEGT. Here the CDR3 DNA reads TGTGCCAGCAGGAAACCGAACAATGAGCAGTTCTTC. Protein: CASRKPNNEQFF.

The chain employs TRBV19 and TRBJ2-3; D gene uncertain. V lost 6 bases to trimming and J lost 3 bases, with 13 bases between them. This CDR3 contains 14 residues. The germline gives CDR1 LNHDA, CDR2 SQIVND (reference sequence). The CDR3 protein is CASSGRKGTDTQYF. CDR3 sequence (DNA): TGTGCCAGTAGCGGGCGGAAAGGTACAGATACGCAGTATTTT.